The 21 T cell receptor beta chains given below trace back to one sample, sequenced in a study of blood T cells in healthy people across ages. Alongside a J-beta primer mix, a sample-barcoded 5' primer served in a second PCR lasting about 7 to 12 cycles. TCRdb used MiXCR to reprocess the 5' RACE reads, holding one entry per CDR3 protein. The sample has fewer than 950,000 distinct CDR3 sequences; about 34% are singletons. Material: blood. The receptors were gathered from a man between 18 and 29 years old in good health.

A note on this clonotype: A much larger clone differs from this one at a single base, so this may be a read error. The chain links TRBV14 to TRBJ2-3; D gene uncertain. Germline CDR1 is SGHDN and CDR2 is FVKESK. The CDR3 loop spans 13 amino acids. CDR3 in amino acids: CVSSQERVDTQYF. CDR3 coding DNA: TGTGTCAGCAGCCAAGAAAGAGTGGATACGCAGTATTTT.

CDR3 protein: CASSLDSGGAETQYF. The CDR3 coding sequence is TGTGCCAGCAGTTTAGATAGCGGGGGGGCCGAGACCCAGTACTTC. V usage is TRBV12-3 or TRBV12-4 and J usage is TRBJ2-5; 11 nucleotides align to TRBD2. Losses at the gene ends were 1 base for V and 5 bases for J; bases not matched to a gene: 3. CDR3 length: 15 amino acids.

This rearrangement joins TRBV15 to TRBJ2-5, with a possible D match to TRBD1 (6 bases). The J call is in doubt because the DNA end fits TRBJ2-7 better. Germline V gene sequence: CDR1 LNHNV, CDR2 YYDKDF (reference sequence). The CDR3 spans 13 residues. CDR3 coding DNA: TGTGCCACCAGCAGGGATCAGGGGATCGAGCAGTACTTC. It translates to CATSRDQGIEQYF.

This clonotype was counted many times. The chain couples TRBV12-3 or TRBV12-4 to TRBJ2-7; 7 bases are a match to TRBD1. The CDR3 runs 12 residues. Trimming took 5 bases from V and 6 from J; bases not matched to a gene: 4. CDR3 nucleotide sequence: TGTGCCAGCAGTCAGACAGGGCTCGAGCAGTACTTC. Its protein is CASSQTGLEQYF.

This chain links TRBV27 with TRBJ2-7, with 12 bases aligning to TRBD1. Germline assignment: CDR1 MNHEY and CDR2 SMNVEV (reference sequence). This CDR3 contains 14 residues. The junction had 5 bases not matched to a gene; V was cut back by 5 bases and J by 6 bases. The CDR3 region has the DNA TGTGCCAGCAGTCGGGACAGGGGGCAGGGCGAGCAGTACTTC. Its protein is CASSRDRGQGEQYF.

This clonotype has a handful of counts. This chain uses TRBV18 with TRBJ1-2, with D possibly TRBD1 on 6 matching bases. The CDR3 has 14 residues. The germline V gene encodes CDR1 KGHSH and CDR2 LQKENI. Trimming took 3 bases from V and 7 from J, leaving 15 bases between them. The CDR3 DNA reads as TGTGCCAGCTCACCGGCAGGGGACATCGGTGGCTACACCTTC. Its protein is CASSPAGDIGGYTF.

The table lists this clonotype with many counts. V and J are TRBV7-2 and TRBJ1-2; 9 bases map to TRBD1. Germline V CDR1 and CDR2: SGHTA, FQGNSA. Trimming removed 5 bases from V and 6 bases from J; junction bases left unmatched: 4. The CDR3 consists of 13 residues. CDR3 DNA: TGTGCCAGCAGCCCGGGGGACAGGGATGGCTACACCTTC. This sequence encodes CASSPGDRDGYTF.

This clonotype was picked up a small number of times. CDR3 in amino acids: CASSLGLGSQYF. The DNA of the CDR3 is TGTGCCAGCAGCTTAGGACTAGGTTCCCAGTACTTC. The V and J genes are TRBV7-2 and TRBJ2-5; D possibly corresponds to TRBD2 (6 bases). The CDR3 is 12 amino acids. Between the trimmed V and J ends, which lost 1 base and 9 bases, there was a span of 9 bases. Germline V gene sequence: CDR1 SGHTA, CDR2 FQGNSA.

This clonotype was found many times. This chain connects TRBV5-1 to TRBJ2-3; D may be TRBD2 (6 bases). Trimming shortened V by 1 base and J by 1 base, and 13 bases separated the two germline ends. CDR3 length equals 16 residues. CDR1 SGHRS and CDR2 YFSETQ come from the germline V gene. The CDR3 nucleotides are TGCGCCAGCAGCTTGTTGGCGGGACGGCGCACAGATACGCAGTATTTT. It specifies CASSLLAGRRTDTQYF.

The chain has TRBV7-2 and TRBJ1-5; no reliable D call. V shed 2 bases and J shed 2 bases, with 10 bases lying between them. The CDR3 contains 15 residues. CDR1 is SGHTA and CDR2 is FQGNSA in the germline V gene. The CDR3 protein is CASSLWVDRNQPQHF. DNA for the CDR3: TGTGCCAGCAGCTTATGGGTGGACCGCAATCAGCCCCAGCATTTT.

This clonotype was counted only a few times. The chain employs TRBV6-5 and TRBJ1-1; no firm D call. The germline V gene encodes CDR1 MNHEY and CDR2 SVGAGI. This CDR3 is 14 amino acids long. Between the trimmed V and J ends, which lost 2 bases and 1 base, there was a span of 8 bases. This CDR3 is CASSYTLGNTEAFF. CDR3 nucleotide sequence: TGTGCCAGCAGTTACACCCTGGGGAACACTGAAGCTTTCTTT.

The chain recombines TRBV27 with TRBJ1-6; D may be TRBD1 (5 bases). The germline V gene encodes CDR1 MNHEY and CDR2 SMNVEV (reference sequence). V was clipped by 2 bases and J by 9 bases, with 14 bases between them. This CDR3 has 15 amino acids. The CDR3 loop is CASSLTGALSSPLHF. DNA of the CDR3: TGTGCCAGCAGTTTAACAGGAGCCCTAAGTTCACCCCTCCACTTT.

This clonotype was counted only a few times. This chain uses TRBV28 with TRBJ1-6; TRBD1 matches 7 bases. The CDR3 runs 13 residues. The V and J ends lost 8 bases and 9 bases, in that order; junction bases with no gene match: 7. Germline V lookup: CDR1 MDHEN, CDR2 SYDVKM. This CDR3 is CASYRQGASPLHF. CDR3 sequence (DNA): TGTGCCAGCTACAGACAGGGTGCTTCACCCCTCCACTTT.

In this sample, this clonotype turned up many times. The chain joins TRBV7-2 to TRBJ2-7; D may be TRBD1 (6 bases). This CDR3 is 14 amino acids long. Germline CDR1 is SGHTA and CDR2 is FQGNSA. Trimming stripped 5 bases from V and 5 bases from J, with 16 bases between. The CDR3 nucleotides are TGTGCCAGCAGCCCACAATCGAGGGGGAACGAGCAGTACTTC. The encoded protein is CASSPQSRGNEQYF.

This rearrangement joins TRBV7-8 to TRBJ1-2; 8 bases are shared with TRBD1. CDR1 and CDR2 from the germline V gene are SGHVS and FQNEAQ. J was trimmed by 8 bases and V by 1 base; bases with no gene match: 3. The CDR3 extends over 13 amino acids. DNA of the CDR3: TGTGCCAGCAGCTTAGTCAGGGGGCTAGGCTACACCTTC. It yields the protein CASSLVRGLGYTF.

Remarks on this clonotype: Possible read error: a much larger clone is one base away. CDR3 region: CASSQDVGAYTDAQYF. In DNA form, the CDR3 reads TGTGCCAGCAGCCAAGATGTGGGGGCCTACACAGATGCGCAGTATTTT. The chain has TRBV4-2 and TRBJ2-3, with a possible D match to TRBD1 (6 bases). Germline V gives CDR1 LGHNA, CDR2 YNFKEQ. This CDR3 contains 16 residues.

The gene calls are TRBV27 and TRBJ2-4; unclear D gene. This CDR3 is built from 16 residues. Germline assignment: CDR1 MNHEY and CDR2 SMNVEV (reference sequence). Trimming cost V 3 bases and J 0 bases, with 12 bases left between them. CDR3 bases: TGTGCCAGCAGTTTCAATATTATGTTAGCCAAAAACATTCAGTACTTC. Its protein product is CASSFNIMLAKNIQYF.

This clonotype came up many times. This chain uses TRBV5-5 with TRBJ2-3, with D possibly being TRBD2 (5 bases). Per the germline V gene, CDR1 is SGHKS and CDR2 is YYEKEE (reference sequence). The CDR3 is 12 amino acids. Trimming left V 4 bases short and J 6 bases short, with 9 bases between. The CDR3 here is CASSPWEDTQYF. DNA for the CDR3: TGTGCCAGCAGCCCATGGGAGGATACGCAGTATTTT.

The J gene is TRBJ2-2, the V gene TRBV20-1, with TRBD2 as a possible D gene (6 bases). The germline gives CDR1 DFQATT, CDR2 SNEGSKA (reference sequence). The CDR3 has 13 residues. V was shortened by 6 bases and J by 3 bases, with 11 bases between the two germline ends. Written as DNA, the CDR3 is TGCAGTGCCGAGCGGGTGGACACCGGGGAGCTGTTTTTT. Amino acids: CSAERVDTGELFF.

This clonotype was seen a handful of times. CDR3 in amino acids: CAWSADRGSYGYTF. CDR3 bases: TGTGCCTGGAGCGCAGACAGGGGAAGCTATGGCTACACCTTC. This chain links TRBV30 with TRBJ1-2, with 8 bases aligning to TRBD1. The CDR3 totals 14 residues. The germline V gene has CDR1 GTSNPN and CDR2 SVGIG (reference sequence). V shed 3 bases, J shed 4 bases, and the junction held 7 bases outside the gene matches. Together with reference TRBV30 and TRBJ1-2, the CDR3 gives the full variable domain: SQTIHQWPATLVQPVGSPLSLECTVEGTSNPNLYWYRQAAGRGLQLLFYSVGIGQISSEVPQNLSASRPQDRQFILSSKKLLLSDSGFYLCAWSADRGSYGYTFGSGTRLTVV.

This clonotype was seen many times. This chain joins TRBV15 and TRBJ2-3; no clear D gene. The CDR3 is made up of 15 amino acids. Germline V lookup: CDR1 LNHNV, CDR2 YYDKDF (reference sequence). V lost 3 bases to trimming and J lost 4 bases, with 14 bases between them. CDR3 in amino acids: CATSSSDREADTQYF. The CDR3 DNA follows: TGTGCCACCAGCAGCTCCGATAGAGAGGCAGATACGCAGTATTTT. Supplemented by reference TRBV15 and TRBJ2-3, the full variable domain reads DAMVIQNPRYQVTQFGKPVTLSCSQTLNHNVMYWYQQKSSQAPKLLFHYYDKDFNNEADTPDNFQSRRPNTSFCFLDIRSPGLGDTAMYLCATSSSDREADTQYFGPGTRLTVL.